The 7 T cell receptor beta chains below were found in one sample sequenced in a study of T cells and Merkel cell carcinoma outcomes. The repertoire was sequenced with immunoSEQ multiplex PCR; TCRdb's copy has only in-frame clones and lacks some. The sample yields roughly 11,000 clones, around 95% seen once. Source material: tumor tissue from Merkel cell carcinoma. All receptors derive from a human donor with Merkel cell carcinoma.

This clone appeared a single time. The rearrangement uses TRBV10-3 and TRBJ2-1; D unclear. Germline loops: CDR1 ENHRY, CDR2 SYGVKD. CDR3 length: 11 amino acids. Trimming cost V 3 bases and J 8 bases, with 5 bases left between them. CDR3 in amino acids: CAISDRHEQFF. DNA of the CDR3: TGTGCCATCAGTGATCGACATGAGCAGTTCTTC.

The chain uses TRBV4-3 and TRBJ2-3; D tentatively reads TRBD1 or TRBD2 (5 bases each). Trimming pared 5 bases from V and 2 bases from J, leaving 17 bases between. This CDR3 contains 16 residues. Germline assignment: CDR1 LGHNA and CDR2 YSLEER. The CDR3 nucleotides are TGCGCCAGCAGCGGGGACCGGGTGGGCATCACAGATACGCAGTATTTT. It specifies CASSGDRVGITDTQYF.

The chain has TRBV7-3 and TRBJ1-1; no clear D. V lost 5 bases, J lost 1 base, and 8 bases lay in between. The CDR3 has 13 amino acids. Germline V gene lookup returns CDR1 SGHTA and CDR2 FQGTGA. CDR3 region: CASSPQKNTEAFF. Written as DNA, the CDR3 is TGTGCCAGCAGCCCTCAGAAGAACACTGAAGCTTTCTTT.

V usage is TRBV6-4 and J usage is TRBJ1-3; 7 positions match TRBD1. CDR1 and CDR2 from the germline V gene are MRHNA and SNTAGT. V gave up 0 bases and J gave up 8 bases; unmatched junction bases: 7. The CDR3 is 15 amino acids. The CDR3 reads CASSDSTGCMDTIYF. In DNA, the CDR3 is TGTGCCAGCAGTGACTCGACAGGGTGTATGGACACCATATATTTT.

Regarding this clone: At one of its ends the junction is not consistent with the germline gene, which may arise from a read error. The chain combines TRBV5-4 with TRBJ2-3, with D perhaps TRBD2 (6 bases). CDR1 is SGHNT and CDR2 is YYREEE in the germline V gene (reference sequence). This CDR3 is built from 15 residues. The CDR3 reads CASSLAGSGPDTQYF. CDR3 bases: TGTGCCAGCAGCTTGGCCGGGAGCGGCCCAGACACGCAGTATTTT.

This clone was seen a few times. The chain joins TRBV5-4 to TRBJ2-1; D ambiguous. Germline V CDR1 and CDR2: SGHNT, YYREEE (reference sequence). The CDR3 covers 15 residues. The V end was cut by 4 bases, the J end by 5 bases, with 16 bases between. Here the CDR3 reads CASSGDPAINNEQFF. The CDR3 coding sequence is TGTGCCAGCAGCGGTGACCCCGCAATAAACAATGAGCAGTTCTTC. The full variable domain, completed using reference TRBV5-4 and TRBJ2-1, is ETGVTQSPTHLIKTRGQQVTLRCSSQSGHNTVSWYQQALGQGPQFIFQYYREEENGRGNFPPRFSGLQFPNYSSELNVNALELDDSALYLCASSGDPAINNEQFFGPGTRLTVL.

V and J are TRBV30 and TRBJ2-7; D might be TRBD1 or TRBD2, each matching 6 bases. Trimming removed 0 bases at V and 5 bases at J, with 11 bases between. The CDR3 consists of 13 residues. CDR1 and CDR2 from the germline V gene are GTSNPN and SVGIG (reference sequence). The CDR3 sequence: CAWSVGGRNEQYF. The CDR3 nucleotides are TGTGCCTGGAGTGTGGGGGGCCGTAACGAGCAGTACTTC.